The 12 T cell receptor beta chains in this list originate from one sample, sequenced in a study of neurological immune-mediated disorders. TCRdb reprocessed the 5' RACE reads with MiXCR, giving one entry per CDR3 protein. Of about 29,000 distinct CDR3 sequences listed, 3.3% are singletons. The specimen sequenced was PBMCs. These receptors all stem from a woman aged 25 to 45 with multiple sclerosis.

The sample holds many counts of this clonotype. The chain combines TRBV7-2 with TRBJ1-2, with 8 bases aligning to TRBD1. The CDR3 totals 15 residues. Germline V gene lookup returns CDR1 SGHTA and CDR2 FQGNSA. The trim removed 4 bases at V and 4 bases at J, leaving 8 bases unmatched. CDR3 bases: TGTGCCAGCAGCTCACAGACAGGGGTGGGCTATGGCTACACCTTC. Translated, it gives CASSSQTGVGYGYTF.

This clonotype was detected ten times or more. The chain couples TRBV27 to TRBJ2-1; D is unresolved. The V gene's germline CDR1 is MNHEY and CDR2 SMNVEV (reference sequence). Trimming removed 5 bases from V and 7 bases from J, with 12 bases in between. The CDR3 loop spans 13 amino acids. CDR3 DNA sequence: TGTGCCAGCAGTCGAGCTTATGGGAATGAGCAGTTCTTC. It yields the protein CASSRAYGNEQFF.

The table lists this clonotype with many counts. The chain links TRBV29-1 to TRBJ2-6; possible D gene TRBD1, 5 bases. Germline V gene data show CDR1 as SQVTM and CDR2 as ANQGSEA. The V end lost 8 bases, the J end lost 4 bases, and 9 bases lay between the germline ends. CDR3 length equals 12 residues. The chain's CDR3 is CSIRVGANVLTF. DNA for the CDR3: TGCAGCATCAGGGTAGGGGCCAACGTCCTGACTTTC.

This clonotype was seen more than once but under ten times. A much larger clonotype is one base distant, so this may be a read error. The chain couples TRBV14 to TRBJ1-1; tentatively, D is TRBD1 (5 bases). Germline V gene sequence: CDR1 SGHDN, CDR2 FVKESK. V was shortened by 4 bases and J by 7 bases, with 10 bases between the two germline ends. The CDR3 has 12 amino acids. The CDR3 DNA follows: TGTGCCAGCAGCCGAAAGGGGTTTGAAGCTTTCTTT. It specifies CASSRKGFEAFF.

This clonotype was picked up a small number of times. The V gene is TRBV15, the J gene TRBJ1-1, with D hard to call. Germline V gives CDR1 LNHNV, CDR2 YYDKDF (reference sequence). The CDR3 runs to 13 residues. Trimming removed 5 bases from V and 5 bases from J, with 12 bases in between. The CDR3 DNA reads TGTGCCACCAGCCAGGACTGGAAAACTGAAGCTTTCTTT. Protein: CATSQDWKTEAFF.

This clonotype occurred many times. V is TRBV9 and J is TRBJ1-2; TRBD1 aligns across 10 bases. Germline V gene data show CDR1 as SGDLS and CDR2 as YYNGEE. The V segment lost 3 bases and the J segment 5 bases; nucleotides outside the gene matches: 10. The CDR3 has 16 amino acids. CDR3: CASSAGGTGVRYGYTF. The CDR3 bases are TGTGCCAGCAGCGCCGGCGGGACAGGGGTGCGGTATGGCTACACCTTC. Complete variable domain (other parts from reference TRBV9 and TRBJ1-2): DSGVTQTPKHLITATGQRVTLRCSPRSGDLSVYWYQQSLDQGLQFLIQYYNGEERAKGNILERFSAQQFPDLHSELNLSSLELGDSALYFCASSAGGTGVRYGYTFGSGTRLTVV.

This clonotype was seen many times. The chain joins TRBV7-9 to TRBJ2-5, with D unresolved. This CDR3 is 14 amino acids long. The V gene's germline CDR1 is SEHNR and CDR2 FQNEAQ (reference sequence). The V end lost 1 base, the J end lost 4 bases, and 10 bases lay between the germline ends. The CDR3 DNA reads TGTGCCAGCAGCTTAGGTCTCTCTGGAGAGACCCAGTACTTC. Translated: CASSLGLSGETQYF. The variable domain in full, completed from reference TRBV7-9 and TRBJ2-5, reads DTGVSQNPRHKITKRGQNVTFRCDPISEHNRLYWYRQTLGQGPEFLTYFQNEAQLEKSRLLSDRFSAERPKGSFSTLEIQRTEQGDSAMYLCASSLGLSGETQYFGPGTRLLVL.

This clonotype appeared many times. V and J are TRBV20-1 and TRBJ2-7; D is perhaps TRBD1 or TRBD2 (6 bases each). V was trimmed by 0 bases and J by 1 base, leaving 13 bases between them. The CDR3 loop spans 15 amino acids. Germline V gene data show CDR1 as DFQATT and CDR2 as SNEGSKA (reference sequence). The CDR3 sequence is CSARDPKGGSYEQYF. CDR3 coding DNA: TGCAGTGCTAGAGATCCGAAAGGGGGGTCCTACGAGCAGTACTTC.

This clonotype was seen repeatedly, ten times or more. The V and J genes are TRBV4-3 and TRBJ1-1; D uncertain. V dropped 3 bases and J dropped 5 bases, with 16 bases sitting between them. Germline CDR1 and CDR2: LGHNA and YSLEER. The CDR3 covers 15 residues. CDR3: CASSQGRVRATEAFF. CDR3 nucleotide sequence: TGCGCCAGCAGCCAGGGGAGGGTACGAGCAACTGAAGCTTTCTTT.

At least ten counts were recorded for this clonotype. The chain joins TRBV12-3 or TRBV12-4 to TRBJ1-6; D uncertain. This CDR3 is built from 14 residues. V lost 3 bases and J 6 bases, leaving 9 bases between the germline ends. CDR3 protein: CASSLGQSNSPLHF. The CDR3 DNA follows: TGTGCCAGCAGTTTGGGTCAGTCTAATTCACCCCTCCACTTT.

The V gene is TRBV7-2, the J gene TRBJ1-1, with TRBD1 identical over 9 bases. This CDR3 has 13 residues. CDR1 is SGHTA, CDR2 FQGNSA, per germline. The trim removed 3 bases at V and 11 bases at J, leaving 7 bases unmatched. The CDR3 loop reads CASSFNRDRVAFF. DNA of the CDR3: TGTGCCAGCAGCTTTAACCGGGACAGGGTTGCTTTCTTT.

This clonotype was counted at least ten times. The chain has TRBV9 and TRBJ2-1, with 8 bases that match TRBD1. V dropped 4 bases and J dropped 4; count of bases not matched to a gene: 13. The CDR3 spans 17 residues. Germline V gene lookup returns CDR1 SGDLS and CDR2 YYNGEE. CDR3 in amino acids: CASSTQTGAGFYNEQFF. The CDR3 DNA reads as TGTGCCAGCAGCACCCAGACAGGGGCGGGATTTTACAATGAGCAGTTCTTC.